Following are 20 T cell receptor beta chains from one sample sequenced in a study of T cell clonality in common variable immunodeficiency. Repertoires were generated with immunoSEQ multiplex PCR, while TCRdb's copy carries only in-frame clones and drops some. This repertoire lists around 2,700 clones without singletons; 8% to 13% sits in the top ten. The antigens of these receptors remain unknown. Overall study results and limits: Reportedly, TCR beta sequences from common variable immunodeficiency showed fewer deletions and N-nucleotide insertions.

The material sequenced was peripheral blood mononuclear cells. The receptors stem from a human donor with common variable immunodeficiency.

This clone ranks as medium-sized. The CDR3 is cut off 3 residues early in the read; its end comes from the germline J gene. The rearrangement joins TRBV2 to TRBJ1-2; D is possibly TRBD1 (5 bases). This CDR3 has 15 residues. With 6 bases removed from V and 4 bases from J, the gap between germline ends came to 18 bases. Germline CDR1 reads SNHLY; CDR2 reads FYNNEI. CDR3 DNA (partial): TGTGCCAGCAGGGCCGGGGCTGGGGGGGTCTATGGC. Protein product: CASRAGAGGVYG. From start to end, the CDR3 is CASRAGAGGVYGYTF.

This clone qualifies as medium-sized. The missing CDR3 end, 3 residues past where the read stops, is filled in from the germline J gene. V and J are TRBV20-1 and TRBJ2-4, with no clear D. V shed 6 bases and J shed 1 base, with 13 bases lying between them. Germline V gives CDR1 DFQATT, CDR2 SNEGSKA (reference sequence). This CDR3 region has 14 residues. This chain's CDR3 is CSARFPLAKNIQYF. The CDR3 DNA, read in part, is TGCAGTGCCCGTTTCCCCCTCGCCAAAAACATT.

By its share, this clone is medium-sized. The read halts 3 residues ahead of the CDR3 end, with the missing end drawn from the germline J gene. The chain combines TRBV5-6 with TRBJ1-2; D is perhaps TRBD1 (5 bases). The CDR3 is 13 residues long. The V gene's germline CDR1 is SGHDT and CDR2 YYEEEE. Trimming removed 4 bases from V and 6 bases from J, with 13 bases in between. CDR3 bases read: TGTGCCAGCAGCGGGGGGGGGAAAAATGGC. Translated: CASSGGGKNG. The whole CDR3 protein reads CASSGGGKNGYTF.

This clone is judged medium-sized. Coverage ceases 3 residues before the CDR3 finishes, and the germline J gene fills in the end. The chain employs TRBV6-4 and TRBJ2-1, with 12 bases fitting TRBD2. Germline trimming cut 9 bases from V and 8 bases from J; bases unmatched to any gene: 5. This CDR3 contains 13 residues. In germline, CDR1 is MRHNA, CDR2 SNTAGT. CDR3 amino acids: CASSSGGVDEQFF. The sequenced part of the CDR3 DNA is TGTGCCAGTTCTAGCGGGGGGGTCGATGAG.

To note about this clone: The missing CDR3 end, 3 residues past where the read stops, is filled in from the germline J gene. The chain is built from TRBV2 and TRBJ1-2; D possibly corresponds to TRBD1 (5 bases). Per the germline V gene, CDR1 is SNHLY and CDR2 is FYNNEI. The V end lost 6 bases, the J end lost 5 bases, and 16 bases lay between the germline ends. This CDR3 has 14 residues. Partial CDR3 DNA: TGTGCCAGCAGATTGACAGTGTCTAGATATGGC. Protein product: CASRLTVSRYG. The entire CDR3 protein is CASRLTVSRYGYTF. Based on the CDR3 plus reference TRBV2 and TRBJ1-2, the full variable domain is EPEVTQTPSHQVTQMGQEVILRCVPISNHLYFYWYRQILGQKVEFLVSFYNNEISEKSEIFDDQFSVERPDGSNFTLKIRSTKLEDSAMYFCASRLTVSRYGYTFGSGTRLTVV.

The table lists this clone with a few counts. The sequenced fragment ends 3 residues before the CDR3 boundary, so the rest is inferred from the germline J gene. The J gene is TRBJ1-4, the V gene TRBV7-9, with 10 bases identical to TRBD1. This CDR3 is built from 15 residues. V dropped 8 bases and J dropped 8; count of bases not matched to a gene: 11. Germline assignment: CDR1 SEHNR and CDR2 FQNEAQ (reference sequence). The CDR3 sequence: CASRPWDRGKEKLFF. CDR3 DNA, as far as it was read: TGTGCCAGCCGCCCTTGGGACAGGGGCAAAGAAAAA. Based on the CDR3 plus reference TRBV7-9 and TRBJ1-4, the full variable domain is DTGVSQNPRHKITKRGQNVTFRCDPISEHNRLYWYRQTLGQGPEFLTYFQNEAQLEKSRLLSDRFSAERPKGSFSTLEIQRTEQGDSAMYLCASRPWDRGKEKLFFGSGTQLSVL.

There are many counts of this clone. The sequence runs out 3 residues before the end of the CDR3; the remainder is reconstructed from the germline J gene. The V and J genes are TRBV11-2 and TRBJ1-1; a possible D gene is TRBD1 (6 bases). CDR1 and CDR2 (germline): SGHAT, FQNNGV. This CDR3 is 13 amino acids long. The V and J ends lost 8 bases and 1 base respectively, with 11 bases between them. The CDR3 DNA, read in part, is TGTGCCAGCGCCATACAGGGGAACACTGAA. Its translation is CASAIQGNTE. The complete CDR3 protein is CASAIQGNTEAFF.

This clone has at least ten counts. The CDR3 goes on 3 residues after the read ends, and that part is filled in from the germline J gene. The gene calls are TRBV7-6 and TRBJ2-7; D may be TRBD2 (6 bases). Germline V gene sequence: CDR1 SGHVS, CDR2 FNYEAQ. This CDR3 region has 14 residues. V lost 5 bases and J lost 5, with 16 bases in between. CDR3: CASSPAEGSNEQYF. The part of the CDR3 DNA that was read is TGTGCCAGCAGCCCCGCGGAGGGGTCGAACGAG. The entire variable domain, with the rest obtained from reference TRBV7-6 and TRBJ2-7, is as follows: GAGVSQSPRYKVTKRGQDVALRCDPISGHVSLYWYRQALGQGPEFLTYFNYEAQQDKSGLPNDRFSAERPEGSISTLTIQRTEQRDSAMYRCASSPAEGSNEQYFGPGTRLTVT.

Ten or more counts support this clone. The read is 3 residues too short to cover the CDR3 end, so that end is filled in from the germline J gene. The chain recombines TRBV4-1 with TRBJ2-7, with D possibly being TRBD1 (6 bases). This CDR3 is 18 amino acids long. Germline loops: CDR1 MGHRA, CDR2 YSYEKL. Trimming cost V 4 bases and J 0 bases, with 22 bases left between them. The DNA read from the CDR3 is TGCGCCAGCAGCCTCTTGTGGGGGCCCATCGATAGCTCCTACGAG. Amino acids: CASSLLWGPIDSSYE. The full CDR3 sequence reads CASSLLWGPIDSSYEQYF.

Sample share makes this clone medium-sized. The read terminates 3 residues ahead of where the CDR3 ends, so the germline J gene completes it. The chain recombines TRBV7-9 with TRBJ1-1; TRBD1 is a possible D gene (5 bases). This CDR3 contains 13 residues. Germline values: CDR1 SEHNR, CDR2 FQNEAQ (reference sequence). CDR3 DNA, as far as it was read: TGTGCCAGCAGCTTAAGCGGGGCTGGAGAG. Translation gives CASSLSGAGE. The CDR3 as a whole reads CASSLSGAGEAFF.

In its sample, this clone is medium-sized. CDR3 residues: CASSEKMGAGGANVLTF. The CDR3 DNA, read in part, is TGTGCCAGCAGTGAGAAAATGGGGGCGGGAGGGGCCAACGTC. The rearrangement uses TRBV2 and TRBJ2-6, with D perhaps being TRBD1 or TRBD2 (6 bases each). The sequence runs out 3 residues before the end of the CDR3; the remainder is reconstructed from the germline J gene. Trimming took 3 bases from V and 4 from J, leaving 16 bases between them. This CDR3 region has 17 residues. Germline lookup yields CDR1 SNHLY and CDR2 FYNNEI. Looking up the rest from reference TRBV2 and TRBJ2-6 gives the full variable domain: EPEVTQTPSHQVTQMGQEVILRCVPISNHLYFYWYRQILGQKVEFLVSFYNNEISEKSEIFDDQFSVERPDGSNFTLKIRSTKLEDSAMYFCASSEKMGAGGANVLTFGAGSRLTVL.

This clone is categorized as medium-sized (0.01 to 0.1%). Sequencing ends 3 residues short of the CDR3 end; the germline J gene provides the rest. The chain links TRBV5-5 to TRBJ2-5; tentatively, D is TRBD1 (7 bases). The length of the CDR3 is 14 residues. Germline assignment: CDR1 SGHKS and CDR2 YYEKEE (reference sequence). The V end lost 4 bases, the J end lost 5 bases, and 15 bases lay between the germline ends. The sequenced part of the CDR3 DNA is TGTGCCAGCAGCGGAGGGGGCAGTGGGGAGACC. It encodes CASSGGGSGET. The whole CDR3 protein is CASSGGGSGETQYF.

In its sample, this clone is medium-sized. Germline and junction disagree at one end, which may indicate a read error. Coverage ceases 3 residues before the CDR3 finishes, and the germline J gene fills in the end. This rearrangement joins TRBV7-7 to TRBJ2-2; D may be TRBD2 (5 bases). The CDR3 is 14 residues long. Germline CDR1 and CDR2: SSHAT and FNYEAQ (reference sequence). The part of the CDR3 DNA that was read is TGTGCTAGCAGACCGAGGACTGATACCGGGGAG. This encodes CASRPRTDTGE. The entire CDR3 protein is CASRPRTDTGELFF.

In this sample, this clone is medium-sized. The missing CDR3 end, 3 residues past where the read stops, is filled in from the germline J gene. This chain joins TRBV5-4 and TRBJ2-5; 8 positions agree with TRBD1. V gave up 2 bases and J gave up 0 bases; unmatched junction bases: 3. Germline loops: CDR1 SGHNT, CDR2 YYREEE (reference sequence). This CDR3 region has 15 residues. The CDR3 DNA, read in part, is TGTGCCAGCAGCTTACAGGGGGTGTACCAAGAGACC. The encoded protein is CASSLQGVYQET. The CDR3, in full, reads CASSLQGVYQETQYF.

This clone was seen ten or more times. The observed sequence ends 3 residues before the CDR3 terminus, with the missing tail filled in from the germline J gene. This chain connects TRBV25-1 to TRBJ1-1; 8 bases are shared with TRBD1. CDR3 size: 16 residues. Germline CDR1 and CDR2: MGHDK and SYGVNS. The V segment lost 3 bases and the J segment 6 bases; nucleotides outside the gene matches: 12. Incomplete CDR3 DNA: TGTGCCAGCAGTGACCCCAGGACAGGGCAGGGGCCTGAA. This sequence encodes CASSDPRTGQGPE. The complete CDR3 reads CASSDPRTGQGPEAFF.

Relative to its sample, this clone is medium-sized. The read gets to within 3 residues of the CDR3 end, and the germline J gene fills in the rest. The gene calls are TRBV20-1 and TRBJ1-2; D ambiguous. Germline loops: CDR1 DFQATT, CDR2 SNEGSKA (reference sequence). This CDR3 is built from 15 residues. The V end lost 4 bases, the J end lost 0 bases, and 15 bases lay between the germline ends. The CDR3 region is CSATRLAGANYGYTF. The CDR3 DNA, read in part, is TGCAGTGCTACCAGACTAGCCGGGGCTAACTATGGC.

This clone is medium-sized by share. The read ends 3 residues shy of where the CDR3 ends; the end is completed using the germline J gene. The V gene is TRBV20-1, the J gene TRBJ1-1; D is uncertain. Germline V gene data show CDR1 as DFQATT and CDR2 as SNEGSKA (reference sequence). This CDR3 region has 13 residues. Trimming stripped 1 base from V and 0 bases from J, with 6 bases between. CDR3 bases read: TGCAGTGCTAGAGGCGGCCTGAACACTGAA. Translated, it gives CSARGGLNTE. In full, the CDR3 is CSARGGLNTEAFF.

By frequency in the sample, this clone is medium-sized. The read ends 3 residues shy of where the CDR3 ends; the end is completed using the germline J gene. The gene calls are TRBV12-3 or TRBV12-4 and TRBJ2-3; D is possibly TRBD1 (5 bases). Trimming took 3 bases from V and 3 from J, leaving 10 bases between them. The CDR3 length is 14 residues. CDR3 sequence: CASSLLQATDTQYF. CDR3 DNA, as far as it was read: TGTGCCAGCAGTTTGTTACAGGCGACAGATACG.

Concerning this clone: The read terminates 3 residues ahead of where the CDR3 ends, so the germline J gene completes it. This sequence joins TRBV7-6 and TRBJ2-7; D possibly uses TRBD1 or TRBD2 (5 bases each). V was pared by 5 bases and J by 0 bases, with 17 bases between. CDR1 is SGHVS, CDR2 FNYEAQ, per germline. The CDR3 totals 16 residues. CDR3 residues: CASSANPEDNSYEQYF. CDR3 DNA (partial): TGTGCCAGCAGCGCGAATCCGGAGGACAACTCCTACGAG.

In this sample, this clone turned up a few times. The CDR3 extends 3 residues past the end of the read, so its final part is completed from the germline J gene. This chain joins TRBV19 and TRBJ1-1; D perhaps matches TRBD1 (5 bases). CDR1 and CDR2 (germline): LNHDA, SQIVND (reference sequence). This CDR3 spans 15 amino acids. Trimming left V 7 bases short and J 0 bases short, with 15 bases between. The CDR3 protein is CASTVGLGMNTEAFF. The part of the CDR3 DNA that was read is TGTGCCAGTACGGTGGGACTGGGCATGAACACTGAA.